This T cell receptor (beta chain) was sequenced in a study of Ad26.COV2.S vaccination and SARS-CoV-2 variants. V shed 0 bases and J shed 8 bases, with 8 bases lying between them. Germline V CDR1 and CDR2: LNHNV, YYDKDF (reference sequence). This CDR3 spans 13 amino acids. Treatment given: around 19 received Ad26.COV2.S at low or high dose, single or two shots; 5 received placebo; per-sample allocation not given. The samples date from day 63 after the first vaccine or placebo injection. Sequencing used immunoSEQ multiplex PCR; TCRdb keeps in-frame clones, though not all of them. The sample includes 400,000 to 450,000 clones, less than 95% of them seen just once. About this clone itself: The antigen remains unidentified.

Broader study findings: Substantial post-vaccination breadth of spike-specific CD8+ and CD4+ T cell responses was reported. Researchers cautioned that TCR breadth and depth analyses may have underestimated total T cell responses.

The chain combines TRBV15 with TRBJ2-1, with D uncertain. The sample was peripheral blood, taken in a trial of Ad26.COV2.S vaccine versus placebo. This clonotype was obtained from a person aged 18-65 years who received the Ad26.COV2.S COVID-19 vaccine or a placebo. The DNA for the CDR3 is TGTGCCACCAGCAGAGATCTTCGGGATGAGCAGTTCTTC. Protein: CATSRDLRDEQFF.